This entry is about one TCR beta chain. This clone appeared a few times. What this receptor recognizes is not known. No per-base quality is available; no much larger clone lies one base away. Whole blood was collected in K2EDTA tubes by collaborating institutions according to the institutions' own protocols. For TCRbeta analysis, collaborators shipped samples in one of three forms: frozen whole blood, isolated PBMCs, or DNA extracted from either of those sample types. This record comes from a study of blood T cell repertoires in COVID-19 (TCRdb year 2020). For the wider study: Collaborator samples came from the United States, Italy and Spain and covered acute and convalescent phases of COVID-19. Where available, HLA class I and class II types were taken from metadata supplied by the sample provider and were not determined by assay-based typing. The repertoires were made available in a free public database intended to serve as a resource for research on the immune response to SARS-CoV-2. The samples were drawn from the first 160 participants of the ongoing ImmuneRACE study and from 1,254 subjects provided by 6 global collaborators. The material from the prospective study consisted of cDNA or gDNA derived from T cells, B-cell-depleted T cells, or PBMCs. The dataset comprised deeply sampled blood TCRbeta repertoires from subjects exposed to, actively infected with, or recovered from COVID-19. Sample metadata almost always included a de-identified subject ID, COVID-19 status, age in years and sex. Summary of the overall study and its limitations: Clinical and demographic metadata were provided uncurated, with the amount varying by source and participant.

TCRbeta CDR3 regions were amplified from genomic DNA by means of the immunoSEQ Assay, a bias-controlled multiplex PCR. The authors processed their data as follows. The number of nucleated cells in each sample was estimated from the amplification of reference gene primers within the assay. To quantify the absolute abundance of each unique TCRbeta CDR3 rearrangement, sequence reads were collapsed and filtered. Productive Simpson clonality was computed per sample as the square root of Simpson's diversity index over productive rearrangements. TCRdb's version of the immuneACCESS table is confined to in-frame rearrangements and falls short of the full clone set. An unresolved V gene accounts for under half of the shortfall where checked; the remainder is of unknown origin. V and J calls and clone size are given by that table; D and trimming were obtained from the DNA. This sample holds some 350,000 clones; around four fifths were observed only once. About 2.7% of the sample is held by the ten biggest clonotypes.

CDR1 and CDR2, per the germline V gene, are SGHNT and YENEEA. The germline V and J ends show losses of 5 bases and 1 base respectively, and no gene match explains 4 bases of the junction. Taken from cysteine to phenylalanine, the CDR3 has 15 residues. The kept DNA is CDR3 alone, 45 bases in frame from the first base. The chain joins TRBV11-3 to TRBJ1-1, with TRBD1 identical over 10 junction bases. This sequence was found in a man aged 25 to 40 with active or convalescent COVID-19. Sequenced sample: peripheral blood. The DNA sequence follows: TGTGCCAGCAGCCCGTGGGACAGGGGGAACACTGAAGCTTTCTTT. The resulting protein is CASSPWDRGNTEAFF.